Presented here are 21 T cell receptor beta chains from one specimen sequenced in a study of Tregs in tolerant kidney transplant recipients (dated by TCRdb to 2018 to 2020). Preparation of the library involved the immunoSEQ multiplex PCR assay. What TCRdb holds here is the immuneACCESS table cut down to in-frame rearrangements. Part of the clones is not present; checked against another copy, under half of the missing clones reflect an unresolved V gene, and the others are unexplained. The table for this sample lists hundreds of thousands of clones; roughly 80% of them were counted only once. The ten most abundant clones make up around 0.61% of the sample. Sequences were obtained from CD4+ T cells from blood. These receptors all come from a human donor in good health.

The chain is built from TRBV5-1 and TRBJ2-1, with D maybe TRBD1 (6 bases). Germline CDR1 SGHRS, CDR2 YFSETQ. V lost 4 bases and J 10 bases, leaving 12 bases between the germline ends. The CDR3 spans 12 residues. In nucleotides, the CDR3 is TGCGCCAGCAGCGCCGGGACACCAGAGCAGTTCTTC. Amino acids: CASSAGTPEQFF. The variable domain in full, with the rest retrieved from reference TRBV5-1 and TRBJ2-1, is KAGVTQTPRYLIKTRGQQVTLSCSPISGHRSVSWYQQTPGQGLQFLFEYFSETQRNKGNFPGRFSGRQFSNSRSEMNVSTLELGDSALYLCASSAGTPEQFFGPGTRLTVL.

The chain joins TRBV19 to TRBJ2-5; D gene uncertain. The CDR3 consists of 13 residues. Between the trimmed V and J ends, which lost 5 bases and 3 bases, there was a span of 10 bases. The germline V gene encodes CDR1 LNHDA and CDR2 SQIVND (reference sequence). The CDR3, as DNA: TGTGCCAGTAGTCGGTCTACCGAAGAGACCCAGTACTTC. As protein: CASSRSTEETQYF.

CDR3 in amino acids: CASSAAKGNTEAFF. CDR3 bases: TGCGCCAGCAGCGCTGCGAAGGGTAACACTGAAGCTTTCTTT. This chain connects TRBV5-1 to TRBJ1-1; D gene uncertain. CDR3 length equals 14 residues. Trimming removed 4 bases at V and 2 bases at J, with 12 bases between. In germline, CDR1 is SGHRS, CDR2 YFSETQ. Drawing the rest from reference TRBV5-1 and TRBJ1-1, the complete variable domain is KAGVTQTPRYLIKTRGQQVTLSCSPISGHRSVSWYQQTPGQGLQFLFEYFSETQRNKGNFPGRFSGRQFSNSRSEMNVSTLELGDSALYLCASSAAKGNTEAFFGQGTRLTVV.

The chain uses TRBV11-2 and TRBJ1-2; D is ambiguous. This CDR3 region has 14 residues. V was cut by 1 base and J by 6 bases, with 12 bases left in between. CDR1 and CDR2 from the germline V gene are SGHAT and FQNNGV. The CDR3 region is CASSLVSGWNGYTF. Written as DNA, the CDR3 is TGTGCCAGCAGCTTAGTGTCAGGTTGGAATGGCTACACCTTC.

CDR3 coding DNA: TGTGCCAGCAGCTCACAGGGATATAATTCACCCCTCCACTTT. Its translation: CASSSQGYNSPLHF. The chain couples TRBV7-9 to TRBJ1-6; TRBD1 is a possible D gene (6 bases). Looked up from germline, CDR1 is SEHNR and CDR2 is FQNEAQ (reference sequence). The CDR3 is 14 residues long. Trimming removed 4 bases from V and 4 bases from J, with 8 bases in between.

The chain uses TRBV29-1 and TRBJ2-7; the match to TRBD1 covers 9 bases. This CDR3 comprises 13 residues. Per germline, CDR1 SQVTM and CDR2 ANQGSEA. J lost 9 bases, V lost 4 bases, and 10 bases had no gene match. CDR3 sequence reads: CSVVGQGTLAQYF. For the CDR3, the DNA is TGCAGCGTTGTCGGACAGGGGACCTTGGCGCAGTACTTC.

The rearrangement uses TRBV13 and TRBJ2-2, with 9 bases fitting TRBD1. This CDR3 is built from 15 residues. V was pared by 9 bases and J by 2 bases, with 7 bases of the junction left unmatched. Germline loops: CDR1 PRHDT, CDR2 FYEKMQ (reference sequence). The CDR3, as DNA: TGTGCCAGTCCCCCGGACAGGGGAAACACCGGGGAGCTGTTTTTT. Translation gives CASPPDRGNTGELFF.

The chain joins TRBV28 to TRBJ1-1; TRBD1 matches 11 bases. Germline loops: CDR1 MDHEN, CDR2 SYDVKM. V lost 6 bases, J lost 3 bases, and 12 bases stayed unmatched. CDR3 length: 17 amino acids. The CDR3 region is CASRSGQGVSGDTEAFF. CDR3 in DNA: TGTGCCAGCAGGTCGGGACAGGGGGTTAGCGGTGACACTGAAGCTTTCTTT. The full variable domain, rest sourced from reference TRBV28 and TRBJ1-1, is DVKVTQSSRYLVKRTGEKVFLECVQDMDHENMFWYRQDPGLGLRLIYFSYDVKMKEKGDIPEGYSVSREKKERFSLILESASTNQTSMYLCASRSGQGVSGDTEAFFGQGTRLTVV.

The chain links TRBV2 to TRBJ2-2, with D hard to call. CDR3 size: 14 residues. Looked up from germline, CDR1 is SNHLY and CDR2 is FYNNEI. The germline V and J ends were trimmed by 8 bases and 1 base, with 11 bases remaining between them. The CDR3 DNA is TGTGCCAGCGTGGGATCGTGGAACACCGGGGAGCTGTTTTTT. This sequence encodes CASVGSWNTGELFF.

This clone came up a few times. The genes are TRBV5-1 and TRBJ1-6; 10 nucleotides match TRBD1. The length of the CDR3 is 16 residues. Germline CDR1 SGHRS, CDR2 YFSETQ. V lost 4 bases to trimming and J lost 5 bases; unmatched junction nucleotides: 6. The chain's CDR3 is CASSGGTGENNSPLHF. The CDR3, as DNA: TGCGCCAGCAGCGGGGGGACAGGGGAAAATAATTCACCCCTCCACTTT.

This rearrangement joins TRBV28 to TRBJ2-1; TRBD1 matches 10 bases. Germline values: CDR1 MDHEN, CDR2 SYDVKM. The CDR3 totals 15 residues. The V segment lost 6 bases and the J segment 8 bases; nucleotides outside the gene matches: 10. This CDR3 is CASSIGTGVVYEQFF. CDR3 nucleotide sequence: TGTGCCAGCAGCATTGGGACAGGGGTTGTTTATGAGCAGTTCTTC.

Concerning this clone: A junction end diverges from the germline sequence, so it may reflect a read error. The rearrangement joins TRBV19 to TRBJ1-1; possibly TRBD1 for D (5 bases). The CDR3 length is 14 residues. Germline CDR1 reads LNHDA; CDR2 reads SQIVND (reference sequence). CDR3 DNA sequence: TGTGCCAGTATCCGTCAGGGTGTGAACACTGAAGCTTCCTTT. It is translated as CASIRQGVNTEASF. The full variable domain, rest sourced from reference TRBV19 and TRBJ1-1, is DGGITQSPKYLFRKEGQNVTLSCEQNLNHDAMYWYRQDPGQGLRLIYYSQIVNDFQKGDIAEGYSVSREKKESFPLTVTSAQKNPTAFYLCASIRQGVNTEASFGQGTRLTVV.

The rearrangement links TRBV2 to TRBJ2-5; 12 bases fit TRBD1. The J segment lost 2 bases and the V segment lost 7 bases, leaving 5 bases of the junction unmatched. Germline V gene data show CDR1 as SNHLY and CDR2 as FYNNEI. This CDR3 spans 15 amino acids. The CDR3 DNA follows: TGTGCCAGCAACTGGGACAGGGGGCCACAAGAGACCCAGTACTTC. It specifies CASNWDRGPQETQYF.

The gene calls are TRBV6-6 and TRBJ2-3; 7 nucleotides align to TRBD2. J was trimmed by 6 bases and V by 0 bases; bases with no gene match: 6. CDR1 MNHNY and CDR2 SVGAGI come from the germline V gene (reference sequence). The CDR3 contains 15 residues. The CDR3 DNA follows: TGTGCCAGCAGTTACTCGAGCGGGACTCTCGATACGCAGTATTTT. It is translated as CASSYSSGTLDTQYF.

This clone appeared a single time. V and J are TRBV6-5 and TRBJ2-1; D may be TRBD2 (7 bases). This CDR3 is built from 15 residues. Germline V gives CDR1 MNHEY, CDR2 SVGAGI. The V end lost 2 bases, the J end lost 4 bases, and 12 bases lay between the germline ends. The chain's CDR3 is CASSYGRGPYNEQFF. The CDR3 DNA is TGTGCCAGCAGTTACGGGCGGGGGCCTTACAATGAGCAGTTCTTC.

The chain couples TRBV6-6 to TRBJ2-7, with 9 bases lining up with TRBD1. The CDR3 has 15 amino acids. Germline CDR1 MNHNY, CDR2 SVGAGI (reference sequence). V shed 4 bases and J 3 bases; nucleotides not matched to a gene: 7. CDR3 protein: CASSLSTGGVYEQYF. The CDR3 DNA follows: TGTGCCAGCAGTTTATCGACAGGGGGGGTCTACGAGCAGTACTTC.

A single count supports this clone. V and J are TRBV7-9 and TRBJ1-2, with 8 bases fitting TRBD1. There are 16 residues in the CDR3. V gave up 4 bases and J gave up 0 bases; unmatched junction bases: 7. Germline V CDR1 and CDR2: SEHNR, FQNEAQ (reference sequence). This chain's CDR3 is CASSSKTGVANYGYTF. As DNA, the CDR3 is TGTGCCAGCAGCTCCAAGACAGGGGTAGCTAACTATGGCTACACCTTC.

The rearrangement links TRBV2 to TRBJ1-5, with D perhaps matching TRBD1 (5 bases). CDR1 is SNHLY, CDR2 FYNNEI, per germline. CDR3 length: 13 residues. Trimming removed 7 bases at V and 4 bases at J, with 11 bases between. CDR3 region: CASTAGGNQPQHF. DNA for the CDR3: TGTGCCAGCACTGCCGGGGGGAATCAGCCCCAGCATTTT.

The CDR3 sequence: CASSFRTFPYEQYF. The CDR3 coding sequence is TGCGCCAGCAGCTTCCGGACATTCCCCTACGAGCAGTACTTC. V is TRBV5-1 and J is TRBJ2-7; D is perhaps TRBD1 (5 bases). This CDR3 is 14 amino acids long. V was shortened by 2 bases and J by 2 bases, with 11 bases between the two germline ends. Germline V gene data show CDR1 as SGHRS and CDR2 as YFSETQ.

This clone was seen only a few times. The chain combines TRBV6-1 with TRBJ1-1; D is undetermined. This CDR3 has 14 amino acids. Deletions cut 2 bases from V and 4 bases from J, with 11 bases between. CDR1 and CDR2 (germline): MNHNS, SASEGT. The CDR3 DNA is TGTGCCAGCAGTGAACGAGGGAGGACCACTGAAGCTTTCTTT. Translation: CASSERGRTTEAFF.

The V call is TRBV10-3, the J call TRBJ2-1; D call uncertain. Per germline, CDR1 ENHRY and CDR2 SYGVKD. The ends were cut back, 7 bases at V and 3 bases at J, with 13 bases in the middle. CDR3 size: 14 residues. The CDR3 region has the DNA TGTGCCATCAAACTGGGCCAAGACTACAATGAGCAGTTCTTC. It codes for CAIKLGQDYNEQFF.